This entry lists 16 T cell receptor beta chains sequenced from one sample in a study of blood T cell repertoires in COVID-19. Sequenced by immunoSEQ multiplex PCR; TCRdb stores in-frame clones only, minus some. This sample yields approximately 300,000 clones, of which over 75% are seen a single time; 8% to 13% belongs to the top ten. Sequences were obtained from PBMCs or T cells enriched from blood (not recorded which). Source of these receptors: a woman aged 18 to 35 who had recovered from COVID-19.

V is TRBV5-5 and J is TRBJ2-5; TRBD1 is a possible D gene (5 bases). Germline lookup yields CDR1 SGHKS and CDR2 YYEKEE (reference sequence). CDR3 size: 13 residues. With 5 bases removed from V and 2 bases from J, the gap between germline ends came to 10 bases. In DNA form, the CDR3 reads TGTGCCAGCAGGTGGACATTTCAAGAGACCCAGTACTTC. This translates into CASRWTFQETQYF.

The chain carries TRBV7-3 and TRBJ1-2; weak D call: TRBD1 (5 bases). The CDR3 is made up of 13 amino acids. Germline CDR1 reads SGHTA; CDR2 reads FQGTGA. Trimming pared 0 bases from V and 6 bases from J, leaving 8 bases between. In DNA form, the CDR3 reads TGTGCCAGCAGCTTAACGGACAACCATGGCTACACCTTC. This encodes CASSLTDNHGYTF.

This sequence joins TRBV28 and TRBJ1-2, with a tentative D call TRBD1 (6 bases). V dropped 6 bases and J dropped 5 bases, with 10 bases sitting between them. Germline lookup yields CDR1 MDHEN and CDR2 SYDVKM. The CDR3 has 12 amino acids. The CDR3 bases are TGTGCCAGCAGCAACAGGGTATATGGCTACACCTTC. Protein sequence: CASSNRVYGYTF.

J is TRBJ2-7 and V is TRBV27; 8 bases are shared with TRBD1. Germline V gives CDR1 MNHEY, CDR2 SMNVEV (reference sequence). Losses at the gene ends were 7 bases for V and 7 bases for J; bases not matched to a gene: 12. This CDR3 comprises 14 residues. The CDR3 DNA is TGTGCCAGCACCTCGGGGCAGGGGGCTAAAGAGCAGTACTTC. The encoded protein is CASTSGQGAKEQYF.

CDR3 amino acids: CASSYIIDSNQPQHF. CDR3 bases: TGTGCCAGCAGCTATATCATTGATAGCAATCAGCCCCAGCATTTT. This rearrangement joins TRBV28 to TRBJ1-5; D ambiguous. V lost 6 bases and J lost 0, with 12 bases in between. The CDR3 extends over 15 amino acids. Germline-derived CDR1 and CDR2 are MDHEN and SYDVKM.

This clone occurred a few times. This rearrangement joins TRBV19 to TRBJ1-5; TRBD1 is a possible D gene (6 bases). The CDR3 contains 14 residues. Germline V CDR1 and CDR2: LNHDA, SQIVND (reference sequence). Trimming pared 6 bases from V and 5 bases from J, leaving 14 bases between. CDR3 residues: CASSLDSSDQPQHF. The CDR3 DNA follows: TGTGCCAGTAGCCTGGACAGTTCCGATCAGCCCCAGCATTTT.

The CDR3 here is CASSRNDGQRREAFF. CDR3 bases: TGTGCCAGCAGCCGAAACGACGGACAACGAAGGGAAGCTTTCTTT. The chain carries TRBV6-5 and TRBJ1-1; D is possibly TRBD1 (5 bases). The CDR3 contains 15 residues. Germline values: CDR1 MNHEY, CDR2 SVGAGI. Trimming stripped 6 bases from V and 8 bases from J, with 22 bases between.

The chain couples TRBV21-1 to TRBJ2-7; the table gives TRBD2 as D, unverified against the DNA. TRBV21-1 is noted as a pseudogene. The CDR3 totals 17 residues. In DNA form, the CDR3 reads TGTGCCAGCACTAAAGGACCCGGGACTAGCCCCCCCCGGGAGCAGTACTTC. This encodes CASTKGPGTSPPREQYF.

This chain connects TRBV29-1 to TRBJ2-3; 10 nucleotides align to TRBD2. The V segment lost 4 bases and the J segment 6 bases; nucleotides outside the gene matches: 13. CDR1 SQVTM and CDR2 ANQGSEA come from the germline V gene. The CDR3 has 16 residues. Here the CDR3 DNA reads TGCAGCGTTGTAAGTTCGGCTAGCGGGAGATCGGATACGCAGTATTTT. Translating it yields CSVVSSASGRSDTQYF.

The V gene is TRBV10-3, the J gene TRBJ2-5; the D is unclear. Germline V gene lookup returns CDR1 ENHRY and CDR2 SYGVKD. V was cut by 0 bases and J by 6 bases, with 5 bases left in between. This CDR3 is built from 12 residues. The CDR3 sequence is CAISESEQTQYF. The CDR3 DNA follows: TGTGCCATCAGTGAGTCTGAGCAGACCCAGTACTTC.

V and J are TRBV7-9 and TRBJ2-1, with 10 bases aligning to TRBD2. CDR1 SEHNR and CDR2 FQNEAQ come from the germline V gene (reference sequence). V dropped 5 bases and J dropped 10; count of bases not matched to a gene: 14. The CDR3 runs 16 residues. The DNA for the CDR3 is TGTGCCAGCAGCGAGGCCAGCGGGAGGGCCGTGGGAGAGCAGTTCTTC. Protein sequence: CASSEASGRAVGEQFF.

This clone was seen only once. This chain links TRBV10-3 with TRBJ1-1; 7 bases are shared with TRBD1. Per germline, CDR1 ENHRY and CDR2 SYGVKD. J lost 2 bases, V lost 4 bases, and 7 bases had no gene match. The CDR3 has 15 residues. CDR3 in DNA: TGTGCCATCAGTGGTTCGACAGGGCGAAACACTGAAGCTTTCTTT. It yields the protein CAISGSTGRNTEAFF.

V usage is TRBV5-1 and J usage is TRBJ2-2; 7 bases fit TRBD2. This CDR3 is 16 amino acids long. V was clipped by 4 bases and J by 2 bases; unmatched bases: 8. Per the germline V gene, CDR1 is SGHRS and CDR2 is YFSETQ. The DNA for the CDR3 is TGCGCCAGCAGCGCCTCCGGGACTACCAACACCGGGGAGCTGTTTTTT. Amino acids: CASSASGTTNTGELFF.

V usage is TRBV6-5 and J usage is TRBJ1-6; D is unclear. V lost 6 bases to trimming and J lost 8 bases, with 8 bases between them. There are 12 residues in the CDR3. The germline V gene has CDR1 MNHEY and CDR2 SVGAGI. The CDR3 DNA is TGTGCCAGCAGGGCCCAAGATTCACCCCTCCACTTT. Translating gives CASRAQDSPLHF.

This chain joins TRBV6-6 and TRBJ2-7; 8 bases fit TRBD1. CDR1 is MNHNY, CDR2 SVGAGI, per germline (reference sequence). V trimming: 5 bases; J trimming: 4 bases; junction bases outside the gene matches: 7. The CDR3 spans 14 residues. As DNA, the CDR3 is TGTGCCAGCAGTCGGACAGGGCAAGGGTACGAGCAGTACTTC. It translates to CASSRTGQGYEQYF.

This CDR3 is CAWNHGVYGYTF. The CDR3 DNA is TGTGCCTGGAACCATGGAGTTTATGGCTACACCTTC. The V call is TRBV30, the J call TRBJ1-2; D is undetermined. Germline V gene sequence: CDR1 GTSNPN, CDR2 SVGIG (reference sequence). The CDR3 consists of 12 residues. The ends were cut back, 4 bases at V and 5 bases at J, with 11 bases in the middle.